These T cell receptor beta chains were read from a single sample in a study of Ad26.COV2.S vaccination and SARS-CoV-2 variants. Sequencing used immunoSEQ multiplex PCR; TCRdb keeps in-frame clones, though not all of them. This sample yields around 450,000 clones, of which roughly 90% are seen a single time; 12% belongs to the top ten. The specimen comprised peripheral blood, sampled in a trial of Ad26.COV2.S vaccine versus placebo. The source of these receptors is a person aged 18-65 years who received the Ad26.COV2.S COVID-19 vaccine or a placebo. Each CDR3 is given with its conserved first and last residue. D genes are given only for firm matches.

j_call | d_call | v_call | cdr3_aa | cdr3_nt
TRBJ1-2 | - | TRBV30 | CAWRIGGIGYTF | TGTGCCTGGAGAATAGGTGGAATTGGCTACACCTTC
TRBJ2-1 | - | TRBV7-9 | CATGGNNEQFF | TGTGCCACGGGCGGGAACAATGAGCAGTTCTTC
TRBJ1-2 | - | TRBV10-1 | CASSDEDGYTF | TGCGCCAGCAGTGATGAGGATGGCTACACCTTC
TRBJ2-3 | - | TRBV5-1 | CASSQLPTGTDTQYF | TGCGCCAGCAGCCAATTACCGACAGGCACAGATACGCAGTATTTT
TRBJ2-7 | - | TRBV6-6 | CASSAALSSYEQYF | TGTGCCAGCAGTGCCGCGCTGAGCTCCTACGAGCAGTACTTC
TRBJ1-5 | TRBD1 | TRBV7-2 | CASSFQTGGFQPQHF | TGTGCCAGCAGCTTCCAGACAGGGGGATTTCAGCCCCAGCATTTT
TRBJ2-2 | - | TRBV2 | CASRGNTGELFF | TGTGCCAGCAGGGGGAACACCGGGGAGCTGTTTTTT
TRBJ2-1 | - | TRBV28 | CASSLRIQLNEQFF | TGTGCCAGCAGTTTACGAATACAGCTCAATGAGCAGTTCTTC
TRBJ2-1 | TRBD1 | TRBV12-5 | CASGRDSDNEQFF | TGTGCTAGTGGTAGGGACAGCGACAATGAGCAGTTCTTC
TRBJ1-2 | TRBD1 | TRBV12-3/TRBV12-4 | CASSRDRGGGYTF | TGTGCCAGCAGCCGTGACAGGGGAGGGGGCTACACCTTC
TRBJ2-7 | TRBD1 | TRBV28 | CASRARQGLIGNEQYF | TGTGCCAGCAGGGCAAGACAGGGGCTGATTGGGAACGAGCAGTACTTC
TRBJ1-2 | - | TRBV19 | CASSLGNYGYTF | TGTGCCAGTAGTTTAGGCAACTATGGCTACACCTTC